This T cell receptor beta chain was documented in a study of CD8 T cells in ankylosing spondylitis (dated by TCRdb to about 2017). Regarding the research as a whole: The study set out to find disease-linked TCR variants by profiling T cell receptor beta repertoires in ankylosing spondylitis patients and healthy donors. The full study cohort comprised about 23 ankylosing spondylitis patients and 85 to 120 healthy donors. Peripheral blood was sampled, and synovial fluid was also collected from ankylosing spondylitis patients. What the authors observed across the whole study: The disease-linked clones were reported to be significantly enriched in matched synovial fluid samples from ankylosing spondylitis patients. The disease-linked clones showed a CD8+ phenotype and occurred at relatively low frequencies in peripheral blood. Some motif variants had previously been reported in the synovial fluid and blood of reactive arthritis patients, which suggests shared mechanisms of disease initiation. Blood from ankylosing spondylitis patients appeared to be characterized by a TCR beta motif made up of under 10 highly homologous amino acid variants.

The sequencer listed for this sample is Illumina HiSeq 2500. Quantitative 5'-RACE with molecular barcodes was the method used to prepare the TCR beta libraries. The original methods were these. To identify disease-linked TCR variants, a new computational method was used, one built on a probabilistic model of VDJ rearrangement. TCRdb reprocessing: public reads trimmed at Q25 with fastp, clones called with MiXCR, in-frame beta chains kept. One record per CDR3 amino acid sequence lists the most common genes and DNA. The V and J calls reflect TCRdb's pipeline rather than the authors' work. The sample table contains 200,000 or so distinct CDR3 sequences; only one count was recorded for roughly 24% of them. The ten largest make up 6.6% of the sample. Remarks on this clonotype: Its cognate antigen has yet to be identified. No base quality values were provided; no much bigger clone lies one nucleotide off.

The CDR3 runs 13 amino acids, cysteine and phenylalanine included. Just the 39-base CDR3 DNA is kept, in frame starting at base 1. Trimming at the junction amounts to 1 base on V and 4 bases on J, and the germline ends lie 8 bases apart. CDR1 and CDR2, looked up from the germline V gene, are SGHDT and YYEEEE. Recombination joined TRBV5-6 with TRBJ1-2; TRBD1 might be the D gene, on 6 matching bases. This sequence originates from a male donor with ankylosing spondylitis or in good health (not recorded which). Material for sequencing was blood, either unsorted or a sorted T cell fraction (not recorded which). This receptor has the CDR3 CASSLRTAYGYTF. In nucleotide form, the sequence is TGTGCCAGCAGCTTGAGGACAGCCTATGGCTACACCTTC.